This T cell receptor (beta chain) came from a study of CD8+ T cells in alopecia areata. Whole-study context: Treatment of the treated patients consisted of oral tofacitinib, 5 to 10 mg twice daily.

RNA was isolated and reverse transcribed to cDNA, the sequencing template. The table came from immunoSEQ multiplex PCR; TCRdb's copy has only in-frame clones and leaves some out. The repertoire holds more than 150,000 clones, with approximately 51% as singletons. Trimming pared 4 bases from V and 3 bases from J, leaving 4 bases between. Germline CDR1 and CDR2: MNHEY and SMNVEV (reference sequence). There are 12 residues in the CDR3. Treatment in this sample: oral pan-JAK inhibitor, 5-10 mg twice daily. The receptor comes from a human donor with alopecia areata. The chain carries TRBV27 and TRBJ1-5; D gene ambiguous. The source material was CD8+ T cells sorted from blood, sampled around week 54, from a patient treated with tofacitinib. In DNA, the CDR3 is TGTGCCAGCAGTTCGTACAATCAGCCCCAGCATTTT. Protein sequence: CASSSYNQPQHF.